Listed below are T cell receptor beta chains from one sample, sequenced in a study of T cells in Graves' hyperthyroidism and ophthalmopathy. TCRdb fed the multiplex PCR reads into MiXCR, producing one record per CDR3 protein. The sample has more than 550,000 distinct CDR3 sequences, approximately 19% seen once. Sequences were obtained from blood. Receptors were obtained from a woman in her forties or fifties with Graves' hyperthyroidism that later progressed to Graves' ophthalmopathy. Each CDR3 is given with its conserved first and last residue. A D gene is named only where the DNA matches it firmly. Expanded clones get a size class; other rows say once, few or many, or leave the size out.

d_call: TRBD1; j_call: TRBJ2-1; clone_size: .; v_call: TRBV20-1; cdr3_aa: CSARGWDRDLYEQFF; cdr3_nt: TGCAGTGCTAGGGGGTGGGACAGGGATCTTTATGAGCAGTTCTTC
d_call: TRBD1; j_call: TRBJ1-1; clone_size: many; v_call: TRBV7-9; cdr3_aa: CASSSETGGSEAFF; cdr3_nt: TGTGCCAGCAGCTCCGAAACAGGGGGATCTGAAGCTTTCTTT
d_call: TRBD1; j_call: TRBJ1-4; clone_size: .; v_call: TRBV5-1; cdr3_aa: CASSNTGGNEKLFF; cdr3_nt: TGCGCCAGCAGCAACACAGGGGGCAATGAAAAACTGTTTTTT
d_call: .; j_call: TRBJ2-3; clone_size: many; v_call: TRBV5-1; cdr3_aa: CASSLEDLPVPQYF; cdr3_nt: TGCGCCAGCAGCTTGGAAGATCTCCCGGTCCCGCAGTATTTT
d_call: .; j_call: TRBJ1-4; clone_size: .; v_call: TRBV6-1; cdr3_aa: CASSLMGQSTNEKLFF; cdr3_nt: TGTGCCAGCAGCCTTATGGGTCAGTCAACTAATGAAAAACTGTTTTTT
d_call: .; j_call: TRBJ1-1; clone_size: many; v_call: TRBV3-1; cdr3_aa: CASSQDSGPTEAFF; cdr3_nt: TGTGCCAGCAGCCAAGATTCGGGGCCCACTGAAGCTTTCTTT
d_call: .; j_call: TRBJ2-7; clone_size: many; v_call: TRBV2; cdr3_aa: CASSVAYGQVYEQYF; cdr3_nt: TGTGCCAGCAGTGTAGCATATGGACAAGTCTACGAGCAGTACTTC
d_call: .; j_call: TRBJ2-5; clone_size: many; v_call: TRBV30; cdr3_aa: CAWSVSFETQYF; cdr3_nt: TGTGCCTGGAGTGTCAGTTTTGAGACCCAGTACTTC
d_call: .; j_call: TRBJ2-7; clone_size: many; v_call: TRBV2; cdr3_aa: CASHGAPPMEQYF; cdr3_nt: TGTGCCAGCCATGGGGCTCCGCCTATGGAGCAGTACTTC
d_call: TRBD1; j_call: TRBJ2-2; clone_size: .; v_call: TRBV15; cdr3_aa: CATSRDRVGTANTGELFF; cdr3_nt: TGTGCCACCAGCAGAGATCGAGTAGGGACAGCGAACACCGGGGAGCTGTTTTTT
d_call: .; j_call: TRBJ1-6; clone_size: many; v_call: TRBV3-1; cdr3_aa: CASSQDARYNSPLHF; cdr3_nt: TGTGCCAGCAGCCAAGACGCCAGATATAATTCACCCCTCCACTTT
d_call: TRBD2; j_call: TRBJ2-3; clone_size: few; v_call: TRBV27; cdr3_aa: CASSLGTSLADTQYF; cdr3_nt: TGTGCCAGCAGTTTAGGGACTAGCCTTGCAGATACGCAGTATTTT
d_call: .; j_call: TRBJ1-1; clone_size: many; v_call: TRBV18; cdr3_aa: CASSPTATEEAFF; cdr3_nt: TGTGCCAGCTCACCAACTGCGACGGAAGAAGCTTTCTTT
d_call: .; j_call: TRBJ2-5; clone_size: many; v_call: TRBV7-9; cdr3_aa: CASSPSGSGAGETQYF; cdr3_nt: TGTGCCAGCAGCCCCAGCGGATCGGGGGCGGGAGAGACCCAGTACTTC
d_call: .; j_call: TRBJ1-3; clone_size: .; v_call: TRBV20-1; cdr3_aa: CSASRDRSGNTIYF; cdr3_nt: TGCAGTGCTAGCCGGGACCGCTCTGGAAACACCATATATTTT
d_call: TRBD2; j_call: TRBJ2-7; clone_size: many; v_call: TRBV7-2; cdr3_aa: CASSLEAGSSYEQYF; cdr3_nt: TGTGCCAGCAGCTTAGAAGCGGGGAGCTCCTACGAGCAGTACTTC
d_call: .; j_call: TRBJ2-3; clone_size: .; v_call: TRBV12-3/TRBV12-4; cdr3_aa: CASTEWSGTDTQYF; cdr3_nt: TGTGCCAGCACCGAGTGGTCAGGCACAGATACGCAGTATTTT
d_call: TRBD1; j_call: TRBJ1-2; clone_size: .; v_call: TRBV12-3/TRBV12-4; cdr3_aa: CASRGTGFYGYTF; cdr3_nt: TGTGCCAGCAGAGGGACAGGCTTCTATGGCTACACCTTC
d_call: .; j_call: TRBJ1-5; clone_size: .; v_call: TRBV28; cdr3_aa: CASITGLGQPQHF; cdr3_nt: TGTGCCAGCATCACAGGGTTGGGGCAGCCCCAGCATTTT
d_call: .; j_call: TRBJ1-4; clone_size: .; v_call: TRBV6-5; cdr3_aa: CASSYAGWGGATNEKLFF; cdr3_nt: TGTGCCAGCAGTTACGCCGGATGGGGGGGGGCGACTAATGAAAAACTGTTTTTT
d_call: .; j_call: TRBJ1-2; clone_size: many; v_call: TRBV7-9; cdr3_aa: CASSGTYNYGYTF; cdr3_nt: TGTGCCAGCAGCGGGACGTATAACTATGGCTACACCTTC
d_call: TRBD1; j_call: TRBJ1-1; clone_size: few; v_call: TRBV7-8; cdr3_aa: CASSEEGQLNTGAFF; cdr3_nt: TGTGCCAGCAGCGAGGAGGGACAGCTGAACACTGGAGCTTTCTTT